The 14 T cell receptor beta chains presented below share a single source sample, sequenced in a study of blood T cell repertoires in COVID-19. Repertoires were generated with immunoSEQ multiplex PCR, while TCRdb's copy carries only in-frame clones and drops some. Of fewer than 250,000 clones listed, 84% were seen once; the top ten hold about 7%. The sequenced sample was PBMCs or T cells enriched from blood (not recorded which). The source of these receptors is a woman between 40 and 50 years old who had recovered from COVID-19.

This chain's CDR3 is CASSDRAAGTGELFF. The DNA of the CDR3 is TGTGCCAGCAGTGATAGGGCGGCGGGCACCGGGGAGCTGTTTTTT. The V and J genes are TRBV6-1 and TRBJ2-2, with D possibly matching TRBD2 (5 bases). Germline CDR1 and CDR2: MNHNS and SASEGT. There are 15 residues in the CDR3. Between the trimmed V and J ends, which lost 3 bases and 4 bases, there was a span of 12 bases.

The rearrangement joins TRBV20-1 to TRBJ1-1, with 9 bases fitting TRBD1. CDR3 length: 10 amino acids. Germline V gene sequence: CDR1 DFQATT, CDR2 SNEGSKA (reference sequence). Germline trimming cut 6 bases from V and 10 bases from J; bases unmatched to any gene: 3. The CDR3 DNA reads TGCAGTGCCACGGACAGGGGAGCTTTCTTT. This encodes CSATDRGAFF.

The chain couples TRBV4-1 to TRBJ1-4; D is uncertain. Between the trimmed V and J ends, which lost 0 bases and 7 bases, there was a span of 6 bases. Germline lookup yields CDR1 MGHRA and CDR2 YSYEKL. This CDR3 spans 13 amino acids. This CDR3 reads CASSQDFSEKLFF. In DNA form, the CDR3 reads TGCGCCAGCAGCCAAGATTTTAGTGAAAAACTGTTTTTT.

This chain joins TRBV14 and TRBJ2-7; no clear D. The V and J ends lost 1 base and 6 bases respectively, with 7 bases between them. The CDR3 is 12 residues long. In germline, CDR1 is SGHDN, CDR2 FVKESK. The CDR3 is CASSQAWSEQYF. In DNA form, the CDR3 reads TGTGCCAGCAGCCAAGCATGGAGCGAGCAGTACTTC.

The CDR3 loop reads CASSTGMASGYF. The CDR3 region has the DNA TGTGCCAGCAGCACCGGAATGGCTAGCGGGTACTTC. The chain couples TRBV7-9 to TRBJ2-7; 7 positions agree with TRBD2. The CDR3 runs 12 residues. CDR1 and CDR2 (germline): SEHNR, FQNEAQ (reference sequence). The ends lost 5 bases at V and 12 bases at J; junction bases unmatched: 10.

The chain combines TRBV3-1 (or the pseudogene TRBV3-2) with TRBJ1-1; D unclear. Germline-derived CDR1 and CDR2 are LGHDT and YNNKEL (reference sequence). V was clipped by 6 bases and J by 11 bases, with 16 bases between them. The CDR3 has 12 residues. The CDR3 sequence: CASSSGEGKAFF. The CDR3 coding sequence is TGTGCCAGCAGTTCTGGGGAGGGAAAGGCTTTCTTT.

This rearrangement joins TRBV5-6 to TRBJ2-1; D gene uncertain. This CDR3 comprises 15 residues. Trimming left V 6 bases short and J 3 bases short, with 16 bases between. Germline CDR1 and CDR2: SGHDT and YYEEEE. CDR3 region: CASTPRSLYYNEQFF. In DNA form, the CDR3 reads TGTGCCAGCACACCGAGATCATTATACTACAATGAGCAGTTCTTC.

This chain joins TRBV28 and TRBJ2-2, with 8 bases matching TRBD1. The CDR3 runs to 16 residues. V trimming: 7 bases; J trimming: 4 bases; junction bases outside the gene matches: 11. The V gene's germline CDR1 is MDHEN and CDR2 SYDVKM. CDR3 region: CASTPLQGAVTGELFF. In nucleotides, the CDR3 is TGTGCCAGCACCCCTCTGCAGGGGGCGGTCACCGGGGAGCTGTTTTTT.

The chain combines TRBV5-6 with TRBJ2-5; 14 bases match TRBD2. Per germline, CDR1 SGHDT and CDR2 YYEEEE. This CDR3 is built from 17 residues. V trimming: 4 bases; J trimming: 5 bases; junction bases outside the gene matches: 10. CDR3 amino acids: CASSPGLAGEGRETQYF. CDR3 bases: TGTGCCAGCAGCCCGGGACTAGCGGGAGAGGGAAGGGAGACCCAGTACTTC.

V usage is TRBV5-1 and J usage is TRBJ2-2; TRBD2 agrees at 7 bases. The germline V gene has CDR1 SGHRS and CDR2 YFSETQ. The junction had 3 bases not matched to a gene; V was cut back by 6 bases and J by 1 base. This CDR3 contains 14 residues. The CDR3 DNA is TGCGCCAGCAACCCGGGAGGGAACACCGGGGAGCTGTTTTTT. The encoded protein is CASNPGGNTGELFF.

This chain connects TRBV18 to TRBJ1-4, with D tentatively TRBD1 (5 bases). Trimming shortened V by 3 bases and J by 5 bases, and 22 bases separated the two germline ends. CDR3 length: 18 amino acids. CDR1 is KGHSH and CDR2 is LQKENI in the germline V gene. The CDR3 spells CASSPIPLVAGINEKLFF. The CDR3 DNA reads TGTGCCAGCTCACCGATACCCCTGGTGGCAGGGATAAATGAAAAACTGTTTTTT.

V gene TRBV19 combines with J gene TRBJ2-7; 9 nucleotides line up with TRBD1. The CDR3 contains 13 residues. Looked up from germline, CDR1 is LNHDA and CDR2 is SQIVND (reference sequence). V lost 5 bases and J lost 7; bases outside the gene matches: 6. The DNA of the CDR3 is TGTGCCAGTAGTGTGACAGGGGGGGGAGAGCAGTACGTC. It specifies CASSVTGGGEQYV.

This chain joins TRBV25-1 and TRBJ2-1, with 7 bases that match TRBD1. J lost 9 bases, V lost 4 bases, and 3 bases had no gene match. The germline V gene encodes CDR1 MGHDK and CDR2 SYGVNS. The length of the CDR3 is 12 residues. CDR3 sequence: CASSGRGTEQFF. The CDR3, as DNA: TGTGCCAGCAGTGGCAGGGGGACTGAGCAGTTCTTC.

V is TRBV18 and J is TRBJ2-1; D possibly corresponds to TRBD2 (5 bases). Trimming cost V 5 bases and J 0 bases, with 11 bases left between them. Germline-derived CDR1 and CDR2 are KGHSH and LQKENI. This CDR3 is built from 15 residues. The CDR3 is CASSKASFSYNEQFF. As DNA, the CDR3 is TGTGCCAGCTCAAAGGCTAGCTTCTCCTACAATGAGCAGTTCTTC.